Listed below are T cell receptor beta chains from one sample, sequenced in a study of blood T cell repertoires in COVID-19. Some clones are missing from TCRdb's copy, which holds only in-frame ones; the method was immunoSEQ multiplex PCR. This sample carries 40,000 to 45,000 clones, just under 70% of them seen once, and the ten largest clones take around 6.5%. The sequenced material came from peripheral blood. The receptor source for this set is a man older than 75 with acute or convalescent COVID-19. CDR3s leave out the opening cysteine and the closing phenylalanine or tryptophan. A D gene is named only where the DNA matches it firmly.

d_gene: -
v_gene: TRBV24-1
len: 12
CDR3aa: ATSEVGGGNEQF

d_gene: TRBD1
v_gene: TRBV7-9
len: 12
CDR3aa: ASSLGTGGVTYT

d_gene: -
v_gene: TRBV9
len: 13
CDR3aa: ASSPSLGLIYGYT

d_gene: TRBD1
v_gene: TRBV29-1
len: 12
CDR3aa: SVFGDRGTDTQY

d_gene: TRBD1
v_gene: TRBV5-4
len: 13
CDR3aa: ASSYRDSSTDTQY

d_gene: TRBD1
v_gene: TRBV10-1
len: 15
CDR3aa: ASSETDRALSSYEQY

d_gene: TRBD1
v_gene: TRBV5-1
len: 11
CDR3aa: ASSLQQGYGYT

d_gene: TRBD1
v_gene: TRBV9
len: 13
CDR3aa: ASSPLGTENSPLH

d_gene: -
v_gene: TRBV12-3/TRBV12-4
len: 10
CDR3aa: ASSLKPSKQF

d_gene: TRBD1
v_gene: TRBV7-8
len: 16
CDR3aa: ASSLEDRGALDTYEQY